These T cell receptor beta chains were read from a single sample in a study of beta chain features in type 1 diabetes. The table came from immunoSEQ multiplex PCR; TCRdb's copy has only in-frame clones and leaves some out. The sample has 500,000 to 850,000 clones, over 12% seen once. The sample was naive CD4+ T cells from blood. The receptors were gathered from a man younger than 30 with type 1 diabetes. Each CDR3 is given with its conserved first and last residue. D genes are given only for firm matches. Size tells how often a clone was seen (once, few, many) or the class of an expanded clone, and some rows leave it out.

CDR3 protein: CASSPRVDTQYF
CDR3 DNA: TGTGCCAGCAGCCCCAGGGTGGATACGCAGTATTTT
J gene: TRBJ2-3
D gene: -
V gene: TRBV7-9
clone size: -

CDR3 protein: CASSQDGTSFLDTQYF
CDR3 DNA: TGCGCCAGCAGCCAAGATGGGACTAGCTTTTTGGATACGCAGTATTTT
J gene: TRBJ2-3
D gene: TRBD2
V gene: TRBV4-3
clone size: -

CDR3 protein: CASSVPLAGGTTQYF
CDR3 DNA: TGTGCCAGCAGCGTACCACTAGCGGGAGGGACTACGCAGTATTTT
J gene: TRBJ2-3
D gene: TRBD2
V gene: TRBV9
clone size: few

CDR3 protein: CSVRVGDYQPQHF
CDR3 DNA: TGCAGCGTCAGGGTGGGCGATTACCAGCCCCAGCATTTT
J gene: TRBJ1-5
D gene: -
V gene: TRBV29-1
clone size: few

CDR3 protein: CASSFPGSPRGGELFF
CDR3 DNA: TGTGCCAGCAGTTTCCCGGGGTCCCCGAGGGGCGGGGAGCTGTTTTTT
J gene: TRBJ2-2
D gene: -
V gene: TRBV28
clone size: -

CDR3 protein: CSRRIQETQYF
CDR3 DNA: TGCAGCCGGAGGATTCAAGAGACCCAGTACTTC
J gene: TRBJ2-5
D gene: -
V gene: TRBV20-1
clone size: few

CDR3 protein: CAWSLGREVMGQFF
CDR3 DNA: TGTGCCTGGAGTCTAGGCAGGGAGGTAATGGGGCAGTTCTTC
J gene: TRBJ2-1
D gene: -
V gene: TRBV30
clone size: -

CDR3 protein: CASSSSAHYGYTF
CDR3 DNA: TGTGCCAGCAGTAGCTCAGCTCACTATGGCTACACCTTC
J gene: TRBJ1-2
D gene: -
V gene: TRBV25-1
clone size: -

CDR3 protein: CAWTRGPNYGYTF
CDR3 DNA: TGTGCCTGGACCCGAGGACCCAACTATGGCTACACCTTC
J gene: TRBJ1-2
D gene: -
V gene: TRBV30
clone size: -

CDR3 protein: CASSVGGLAGEFQETQYF
CDR3 DNA: TGCGCCAGCAGCGTGGGGGGACTAGCGGGAGAGTTCCAAGAGACCCAGTACTTC
J gene: TRBJ2-5
D gene: TRBD2
V gene: TRBV5-1
clone size: -

CDR3 protein: CASSFQKSGNTIYF
CDR3 DNA: TGTGCCAGCAGTTTTCAGAAATCTGGAAACACCATATATTTT
J gene: TRBJ1-3
D gene: -
V gene: TRBV6-5
clone size: -

CDR3 protein: CASRKISSGANVLTF
CDR3 DNA: TGTGCCAGCAGAAAAATAAGCTCTGGGGCCAACGTCCTGACTTTC
J gene: TRBJ2-6
D gene: -
V gene: TRBV28
clone size: few

CDR3 protein: CASSLAGFQETQYF
CDR3 DNA: TGTGCCAGCAGCTTGGCCGGGTTCCAAGAGACCCAGTACTTC
J gene: TRBJ2-5
D gene: -
V gene: TRBV5-4
clone size: few

CDR3 protein: CASSPQSNTEAFF
CDR3 DNA: TGTGCCAGCAGCCCACAGTCGAACACTGAAGCTTTCTTT
J gene: TRBJ1-1
D gene: -
V gene: TRBV7-6
clone size: -

CDR3 protein: CASSYSRGTTGNTIYF
CDR3 DNA: TGTGCCAGCAGTTACTCGAGGGGGACAACTGGAAACACCATATATTTT
J gene: TRBJ1-3
D gene: -
V gene: TRBV6-5
clone size: -

CDR3 protein: CASSEYPRLAGVQETQYF
CDR3 DNA: TGTGCCAGCAGTGAATATCCCCGGCTAGCGGGGGTACAAGAGACCCAGTACTTC
J gene: TRBJ2-5
D gene: TRBD2
V gene: TRBV2
clone size: -

CDR3 protein: CAWSPPQTNEQFF
CDR3 DNA: TGTGCCTGGAGTCCACCCCAGACCAATGAGCAGTTCTTC
J gene: TRBJ2-1
D gene: -
V gene: TRBV30
clone size: few

CDR3 protein: CASSLYPTGSTEAFF
CDR3 DNA: TGTGCCAGCAGTCTTTATCCGACAGGCAGCACTGAAGCTTTCTTT
J gene: TRBJ1-1
D gene: -
V gene: TRBV2
clone size: -

CDR3 protein: CASSQLGVGEQYF
CDR3 DNA: TGCGCCAGCAGCCAATTGGGGGTGGGTGAGCAGTACTTC
J gene: TRBJ2-7
D gene: -
V gene: TRBV4-1
clone size: -

CDR3 protein: CSVSLGGNEQFF
CDR3 DNA: TGCAGCGTTAGCCTAGGCGGCAATGAGCAGTTCTTC
J gene: TRBJ2-1
D gene: -
V gene: TRBV29-1
clone size: -

CDR3 protein: CASSPRTGEEEQFF
CDR3 DNA: TGTGCCAGCAGTCCCCGGACAGGGGAGGAGGAGCAGTTCTTC
J gene: TRBJ2-1
D gene: TRBD1
V gene: TRBV27
clone size: few

CDR3 protein: CANPRENTGELFF
CDR3 DNA: TGTGCCAACCCGCGGGAAAACACCGGGGAGCTGTTTTTT
J gene: TRBJ2-2
D gene: -
V gene: TRBV2
clone size: few